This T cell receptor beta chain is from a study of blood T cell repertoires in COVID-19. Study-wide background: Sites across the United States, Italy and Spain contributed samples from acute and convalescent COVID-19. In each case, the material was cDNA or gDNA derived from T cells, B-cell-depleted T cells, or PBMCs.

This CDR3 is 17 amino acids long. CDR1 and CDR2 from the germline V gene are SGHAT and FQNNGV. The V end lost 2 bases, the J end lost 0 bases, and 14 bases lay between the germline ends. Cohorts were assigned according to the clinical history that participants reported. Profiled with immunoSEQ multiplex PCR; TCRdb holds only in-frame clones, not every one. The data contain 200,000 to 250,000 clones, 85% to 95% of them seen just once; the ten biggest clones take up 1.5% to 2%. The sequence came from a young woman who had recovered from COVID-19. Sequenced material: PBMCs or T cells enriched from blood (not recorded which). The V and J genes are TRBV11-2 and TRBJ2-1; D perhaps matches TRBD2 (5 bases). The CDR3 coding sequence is TGTGCCAGCAGCTTAAGAAGCGGTCAAAGCTCCTACAATGAGCAGTTCTTC. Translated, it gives CASSLRSGQSSYNEQFF. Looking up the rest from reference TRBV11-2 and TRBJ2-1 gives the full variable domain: EAGVAQSPRYKIIEKRQSVAFWCNPISGHATLYWYQQILGQGPKLLIQFQNNGVVDDSQLPKDRFSAERLKGVDSTLKIQPAKLEDSAVYLCASSLRSGQSSYNEQFFGPGTRLTVL.